This TCR beta chain was captured in a study of blood T cell repertoires in COVID-19. Produced via immunoSEQ multiplex PCR; TCRdb's table is partial and in-frame only. This table has tens of thousands of clones, approximately 86% appearing once. Per the germline V gene, CDR1 is SGHRS and CDR2 is YFSETQ. V dropped 0 bases and J dropped 6; count of bases not matched to a gene: 1. This CDR3 is 15 amino acids long. This clone was observed a handful of times. Material for sequencing was peripheral blood. This TCR was recovered from a man aged 40-50 years with acute or convalescent COVID-19. V is TRBV5-1 and J is TRBJ2-1; the match to TRBD2 covers 12 bases. The CDR3 nucleotides read TGCGCCAGCAGCTTGGCACTAGCGGGGGGCAATGAGCAGTTCTTC. It encodes CASSLALAGGNEQFF.